The source of this T cell receptor beta chain is a study of blood T cell repertoires in COVID-19. Background on the study: Samples came from the United States, Italy and Spain, spanning acute and convalescent COVID-19. T cells, B-cell-depleted T cells, or PBMCs provided the cDNA or gDNA that served as material.

In the authors' methods: Using reference gene primer amplification, nucleated cell counts were estimated. The table came from immunoSEQ multiplex PCR; TCRdb's copy has only in-frame clones and leaves some out. The V and J calls and the clone size are those of that table, but D and trimming were determined from the DNA. The data show a few hundred thousand clones, with 70% to 90% seen just once and roughly 7% held by the top ten. Sequencing was performed on peripheral blood. The sequence derives from a woman aged 25 to 45 who had recovered from COVID-19.

The CDR3 here is CASSEAGTSGGYTGELFF. The DNA for the CDR3 is TGCGCCAGCAGCGAAGCCGGGACTAGCGGGGGATACACCGGGGAGCTGTTTTTT. This chain connects TRBV5-1 to TRBJ2-2; 14 bases fit TRBD2. Germline V gene data show CDR1 as SGHRS and CDR2 as YFSETQ. The CDR3 is 18 residues long. The junction had 8 bases not matched to a gene; V was cut back by 4 bases and J by 3 bases.